This TCR beta chain was sequenced during a study of Graves' ophthalmopathy and Graves' hyperthyroidism. The wider study: Stable hyperthyroidism denotes an absence of ophthalmopathy throughout 18 months of follow-up.

RNA transcripts provided the template for amplifying TCR beta CDR3 regions. Scientists carried out first-round RT-PCR using HTBI primers and then a second-round multiplex PCR. TCRdb processed the multiplex PCR reads anew with MiXCR; each CDR3 protein has one entry. Of over a million distinct CDR3 sequences listed, 35% to 45% are singletons. Study-level findings and limits: Blood samples also showed most expanded thyroid clonotypes exceeding 0.001 frequency. Progression of ophthalmopathy was predicted by the model with roughly 70% sensitivity and just under 75% specificity.

This clonotype was recorded at least ten times. Its antigen remains unknown. Germline V CDR1 and CDR2: DFQATT, SNEGSKA (reference sequence). This CDR3 comprises 13 residues. The ends lost 5 bases at V and 8 bases at J; junction bases unmatched: 7. The chain employs TRBV20-1 and TRBJ1-5; 9 nucleotides line up with TRBD1. The sequenced sample consisted of peripheral blood or thyroid tissue (not recorded which). The TCR sequence derives from an adult man with Graves' hyperthyroidism. The DNA of the CDR3 is TGCAGTGCTCTTGACAGGGGGTGGGAGCCCCAGCATTTT. Its translation: CSALDRGWEPQHF.